Listed here are 20 T cell receptor beta chains from one sample, sequenced in a study of T cells in Graves' hyperthyroidism and ophthalmopathy. The CDR3 regions of TCR beta were amplified from RNA transcripts. During a first-round RT-PCR of the TCR CDR3, the HTBI primer set was used. TCRdb recomputed calls from the multiplex PCR reads with MiXCR, one row per CDR3 protein. Of roughly 840,000 distinct CDR3 sequences in the sample, over 35% were seen once. The specimen was blood. These receptor sequences come from a man younger than 30 with Graves' hyperthyroidism.

The gene calls are TRBV6-5 and TRBJ2-5; D possibly matches TRBD1 or TRBD2 (6 bases each). The germline V gene encodes CDR1 MNHEY and CDR2 SVGAGI. The V and J ends lost 10 bases and 3 bases respectively, with 21 bases between them. This CDR3 region has 15 residues. CDR3 loop: CATRGGYRTEETQYF. CDR3 coding DNA: TGTGCCACACGCGGAGGGTACAGGACAGAAGAGACCCAGTACTTC.

This clonotype was counted many times. J is TRBJ1-3 and V is TRBV7-9, with D tentatively TRBD1 (5 bases). V was trimmed by 6 bases and J by 2 bases, leaving 14 bases between them. From germline, CDR1 is SEHNR and CDR2 FQNEAQ (reference sequence). The CDR3 extends over 15 amino acids. The chain's CDR3 is CASSEVGAAGNTIYF. DNA of the CDR3: TGTGCCAGCAGTGAAGTAGGGGCGGCTGGAAACACCATATATTTT.

This clonotype was seen repeatedly, ten times or more. The rearrangement links TRBV7-9 to TRBJ2-7, with a tentative D call TRBD2 (6 bases). CDR1 is SEHNR, CDR2 FQNEAQ, per germline (reference sequence). Trimming stripped 0 bases from V and 6 bases from J, with 15 bases between. The CDR3 totals 15 residues. The CDR3 spells CASSLAGGTLAEQYF. CDR3 nucleotide sequence: TGTGCCAGCAGCTTAGCGGGCGGGACGTTGGCCGAGCAGTACTTC.

This chain uses TRBV18 with TRBJ1-3; D possibly corresponds to TRBD1 (5 bases). V was cut by 3 bases and J by 8 bases, with 14 bases left in between. Germline V gives CDR1 KGHSH, CDR2 LQKENI. The CDR3 is made up of 14 amino acids. The CDR3 sequence is CASSPGARGDTIYF. CDR3 coding DNA: TGTGCCAGCTCACCGGGAGCCCGGGGGGACACCATATATTTT.

This clonotype was seen only a few times. The chain is built from TRBV19 and TRBJ1-2; D is unresolved. CDR1 and CDR2 from the germline V gene are LNHDA and SQIVND (reference sequence). The V and J ends lost 5 bases and 4 bases respectively, with 14 bases between them. The CDR3 consists of 14 residues. The CDR3 spells CASSPWADLYGYTF. For the CDR3, the DNA is TGTGCCAGTAGTCCCTGGGCGGACCTCTATGGCTACACCTTC.

The chain links TRBV5-1 to TRBJ1-4, with TRBD1 matching over 8 bases. Losses at the gene ends were 2 bases for V and 7 bases for J; bases not matched to a gene: 7. The CDR3 has 15 residues. Germline V gene lookup returns CDR1 SGHRS and CDR2 YFSETQ. The CDR3 region is CASSLNTGGGEKLFF. CDR3 DNA sequence: TGCGCCAGCAGCTTAAACACAGGGGGAGGTGAAAAACTGTTTTTT.

The genes are TRBV19 and TRBJ2-2; TRBD2 matches 10 bases. CDR3 length: 19 residues. V trimming: 5 bases; J trimming: 6 bases; junction bases outside the gene matches: 18. Germline V gene lookup returns CDR1 LNHDA and CDR2 SQIVND (reference sequence). CDR3 in amino acids: CASSPPQWLAGEGPGELFF. CDR3 in DNA: TGTGCCAGTAGTCCACCCCAGTGGCTAGCGGGGGAAGGCCCCGGGGAGCTGTTTTTT.

This clonotype appeared many times. The rearrangement links TRBV10-3 to TRBJ1-1, with a weak D call TRBD1 (6 bases). Between the trimmed V and J ends, which lost 7 bases and 5 bases, there was a span of 17 bases. The CDR3 contains 14 residues. Germline CDR1 is ENHRY and CDR2 is SYGVKD. CDR3 in DNA: TGTGCCATCACGACCACTTTAGGGACAACTGAAGCTTTCTTT. Translation: CAITTTLGTTEAFF.

Notes on this clonotype: A read error may produce the germline difference seen at one junction end. The CDR3 region has the DNA TGCGCCAGCAGCCAAGAGGGTCAGGGAGCCGAGACCCAGTACTTC. As protein: CASSQEGQGAETQYF. This sequence joins TRBV7-3 and TRBJ2-5; D might be TRBD1 or TRBD2, each matching 5 bases. CDR1 is SGHTA, CDR2 FQGTGA, per germline. This CDR3 contains 15 residues.

This clonotype was counted many times. This chain's CDR3 is CASSPRQQGAEAFF. CDR3 DNA sequence: TGTGCCAGCAGCCCTCGACAGCAGGGCGCTGAAGCTTTCTTT. The V and J genes are TRBV12-3 or TRBV12-4 and TRBJ1-1; maybe TRBD1 (5 bases). CDR3 size: 14 residues. V was trimmed by 6 bases and J by 6 bases, leaving 17 bases between them.

The V call is TRBV5-1, the J call TRBJ2-6; TRBD2 agrees at 12 bases. The germline V gene encodes CDR1 SGHRS and CDR2 YFSETQ. Losses at the gene ends were 3 bases for V and 1 base for J; bases not matched to a gene: 5. The CDR3 loop spans 18 amino acids. CDR3 nucleotide sequence: TGCGCCAGCAGCTCCCCGACTAGCGGGGGATCTGGGGCCAACGTCCTGACTTTC. As protein: CASSSPTSGGSGANVLTF.

This clonotype has a handful of counts. This chain joins TRBV5-6 and TRBJ1-3; weak D call: TRBD1 (5 bases). Trimming pared 1 base from V and 4 bases from J, leaving 9 bases between. The CDR3 has 14 residues. Germline lookup yields CDR1 SGHDT and CDR2 YYEEEE. CDR3 DNA sequence: TGTGCCAGCAGCTTGACCCGGGGGGGAAACACCATATATTTT. This sequence encodes CASSLTRGGNTIYF.

The CDR3 protein is CASSPKWSGESYEQYF. CDR3 coding DNA: TGTGCCAGCAGTCCGAAATGGAGCGGGGAGAGCTACGAGCAGTACTTC. The chain carries TRBV2 and TRBJ2-7; 7 nucleotides agree with TRBD2. The CDR3 runs to 16 residues. CDR1 and CDR2 from the germline V gene are SNHLY and FYNNEI. Trimming cost V 5 bases and J 3 bases; bases outside gene matches: 13.

The chain carries TRBV7-9 and TRBJ2-7, with TRBD1 identical over 7 bases. The V segment lost 8 bases and the J segment 7 bases; nucleotides outside the gene matches: 17. The germline V gene encodes CDR1 SEHNR and CDR2 FQNEAQ (reference sequence). This CDR3 comprises 15 residues. The CDR3 spells CASGKADRAKGEQYF. In DNA, the CDR3 is TGTGCCAGCGGGAAGGCCGACAGGGCTAAAGGGGAGCAGTACTTC.

This clonotype was seen many times. V is TRBV24-1 and J is TRBJ2-7, with 7 bases aligning to TRBD1. The CDR3 is 14 amino acids. Per the germline V gene, CDR1 is KGHDR and CDR2 is SFDVKD. J gave up 2 bases and V 3 bases, and 3 bases lay outside the gene matches. The CDR3, as DNA: TGTGCCACCAGTGATCACGGACAGGCCTACGAGCAGTACTTC. Translation gives CATSDHGQAYEQYF.

The chain combines TRBV2 with TRBJ1-4, with TRBD1 as a possible D gene (6 bases). Germline CDR1 and CDR2: SNHLY and FYNNEI. This CDR3 has 15 amino acids. The V end was cut by 8 bases, the J end by 9 bases, with 22 bases between. CDR3: CASGDLRDIRQKLFF. CDR3 sequence (DNA): TGTGCCAGCGGGGACTTGAGGGACATCCGCCAAAAACTGTTTTTT. Filled out from reference TRBV2 and TRBJ1-4, the complete variable domain reads EPEVTQTPSHQVTQMGQEVILRCVPISNHLYFYWYRQILGQKVEFLVSFYNNEISEKSEIFDDQFSVERPDGSNFTLKIRSTKLEDSAMYFCASGDLRDIRQKLFFGSGTQLSVL.

The gene calls are TRBV7-8 and TRBJ2-7; D perhaps matches TRBD2 (5 bases). Between the trimmed V and J ends, which lost 6 bases and 3 bases, there was a span of 15 bases. Germline CDR1 SGHVS, CDR2 FQNEAQ. CDR3 length: 14 residues. The CDR3 region has the DNA TGTGCCAGCAGTTCTCCGGGATCGTTCTACGAGCAGTACTTC. This codes for CASSSPGSFYEQYF.

This clonotype has just a few counts. The CDR3 is CASSFLFTGELFF. For the CDR3, the DNA is TGTGCCAGCAGCTTTCTATTCACCGGGGAGCTGTTTTTT. The V and J genes are TRBV7-2 and TRBJ2-2, with D uncertain. The V gene's germline CDR1 is SGHTA and CDR2 FQGNSA. The CDR3 is 13 amino acids. Trimming stripped 3 bases from V and 4 bases from J, with 6 bases between.

The chain joins TRBV5-1 to TRBJ2-5, with 12 bases aligning to TRBD1. The CDR3 extends over 17 amino acids. Germline CDR1 SGHRS, CDR2 YFSETQ. The trim removed 4 bases at V and 4 bases at J, leaving 11 bases unmatched. As DNA, the CDR3 is TGCGCCAGCAGCAAGACAGGGACAGGGGGCTATCGAGAGACCCAGTACTTC. Its translation is CASSKTGTGGYRETQYF.

This clonotype was observed a handful of times. With a much larger clone just one base away, this may be a read error. V and J are TRBV14 and TRBJ1-1; D unclear. Germline CDR1 SGHDN, CDR2 FVKESK. V was shortened by 2 bases and J by 1 base, with 5 bases between the two germline ends. The CDR3 is 13 residues long. In DNA form, the CDR3 reads TGTGCCAGCAGCCAAACACAGAACACTGAAGCTTTCTTT. It translates to CASSQTQNTEAFF.